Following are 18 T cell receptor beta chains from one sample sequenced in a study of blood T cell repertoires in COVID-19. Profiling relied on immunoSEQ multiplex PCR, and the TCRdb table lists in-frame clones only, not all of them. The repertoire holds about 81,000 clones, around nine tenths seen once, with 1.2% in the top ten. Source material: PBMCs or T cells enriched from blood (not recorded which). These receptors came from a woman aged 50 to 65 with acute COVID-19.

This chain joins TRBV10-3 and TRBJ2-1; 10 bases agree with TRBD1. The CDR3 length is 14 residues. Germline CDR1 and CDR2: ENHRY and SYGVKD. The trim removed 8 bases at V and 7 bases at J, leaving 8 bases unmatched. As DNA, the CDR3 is TGTGCCATCGAACCGGACAGGGGGGAGAATGAGCAGTTCTTC. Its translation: CAIEPDRGENEQFF.

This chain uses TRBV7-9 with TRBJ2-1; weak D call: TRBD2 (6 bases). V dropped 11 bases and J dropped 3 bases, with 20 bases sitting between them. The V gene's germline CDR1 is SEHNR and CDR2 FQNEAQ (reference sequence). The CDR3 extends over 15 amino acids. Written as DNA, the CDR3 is TGTGCCTGCGAGAGGGCGGAAGCGGGCTACAATGAGCAGTTCTTC. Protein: CACERAEAGYNEQFF.

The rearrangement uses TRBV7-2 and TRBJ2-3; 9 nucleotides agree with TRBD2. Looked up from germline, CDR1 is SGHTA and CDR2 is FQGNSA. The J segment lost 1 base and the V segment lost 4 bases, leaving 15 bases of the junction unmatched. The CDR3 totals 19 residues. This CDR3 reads CASSSVSGRFGARTDTQYF. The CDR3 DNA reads TGTGCCAGCAGCTCCGTAAGCGGGAGGTTTGGGGCGCGCACAGATACGCAGTATTTT.

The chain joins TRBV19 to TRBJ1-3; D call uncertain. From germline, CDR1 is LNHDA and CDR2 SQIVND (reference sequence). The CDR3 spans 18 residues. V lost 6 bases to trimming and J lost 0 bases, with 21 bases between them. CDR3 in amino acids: CASRPPLAGSSSGNTIYF. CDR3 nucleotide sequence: TGTGCCAGTAGACCCCCTTTGGCAGGTTCATCCTCTGGAAACACCATATATTTT.

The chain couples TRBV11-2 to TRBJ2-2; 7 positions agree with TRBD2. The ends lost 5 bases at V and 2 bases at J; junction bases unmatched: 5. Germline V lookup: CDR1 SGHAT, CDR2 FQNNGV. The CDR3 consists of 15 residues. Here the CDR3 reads CASSLSGGNTGELFF. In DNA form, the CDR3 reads TGTGCCAGCAGCCTGTCGGGGGGAAACACCGGGGAGCTGTTTTTT.

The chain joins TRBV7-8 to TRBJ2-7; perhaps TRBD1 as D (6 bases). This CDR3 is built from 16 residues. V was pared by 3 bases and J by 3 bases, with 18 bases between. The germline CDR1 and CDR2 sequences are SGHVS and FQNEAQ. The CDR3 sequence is CASSLKGTSRGYEQYF. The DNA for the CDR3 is TGTGCCAGCAGCTTGAAGGGAACGAGCAGGGGCTACGAGCAGTACTTC.

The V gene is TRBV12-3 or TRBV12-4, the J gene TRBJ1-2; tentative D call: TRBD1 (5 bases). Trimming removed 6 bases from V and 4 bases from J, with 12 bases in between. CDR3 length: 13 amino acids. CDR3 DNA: TGTGCCAGCAGCCAGGGCACTGGCTATGGCTACACCTTC. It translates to CASSQGTGYGYTF.

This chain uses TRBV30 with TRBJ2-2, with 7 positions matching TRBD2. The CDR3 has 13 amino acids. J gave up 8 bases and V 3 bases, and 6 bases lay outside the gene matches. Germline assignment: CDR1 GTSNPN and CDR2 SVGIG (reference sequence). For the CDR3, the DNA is TGTGCCTGGAGCTTGGGGGGGTCTGGGGAGCTGTTTTTT. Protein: CAWSLGGSGELFF.

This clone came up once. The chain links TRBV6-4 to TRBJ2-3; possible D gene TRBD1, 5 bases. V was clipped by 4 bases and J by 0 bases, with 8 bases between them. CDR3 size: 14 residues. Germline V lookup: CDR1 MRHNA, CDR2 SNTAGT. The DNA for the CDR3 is TGTGCCAGCAGTGTGGGGCTGAGCACAGATACGCAGTATTTT. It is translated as CASSVGLSTDTQYF.

The CDR3 loop is CASSRQGRQETQYF. Written as DNA, the CDR3 is TGTGCCAGCAGCCGGCAGGGGAGACAAGAGACCCAGTACTTC. This chain joins TRBV7-3 and TRBJ2-5, with TRBD1 as a possible D gene (6 bases). Germline values: CDR1 SGHTA, CDR2 FQGTGA. The V gene lost 5 bases and the J gene lost 2 bases, with 12 bases spanning the gap. CDR3 size: 14 residues.

CDR3 loop: CASSELGTGFTYEQYF. The CDR3 DNA sequence: TGTGCCAGCAGTGAATTGGGGACAGGGTTTACCTACGAGCAGTACTTC. The V gene is TRBV25-1, the J gene TRBJ2-7; 9 nucleotides align to TRBD1. V shed 1 base, J shed 2 bases, and the junction held 6 bases outside the gene matches. Germline CDR1 is MGHDK and CDR2 is SYGVNS. The CDR3 is made up of 16 amino acids.

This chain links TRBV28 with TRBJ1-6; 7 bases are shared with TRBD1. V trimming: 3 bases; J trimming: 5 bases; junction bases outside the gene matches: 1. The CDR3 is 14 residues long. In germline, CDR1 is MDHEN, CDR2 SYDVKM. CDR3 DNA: TGTGCCAGCAGTTTCACAGGGGATAATTCACCCCTCCACTTT. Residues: CASSFTGDNSPLHF.

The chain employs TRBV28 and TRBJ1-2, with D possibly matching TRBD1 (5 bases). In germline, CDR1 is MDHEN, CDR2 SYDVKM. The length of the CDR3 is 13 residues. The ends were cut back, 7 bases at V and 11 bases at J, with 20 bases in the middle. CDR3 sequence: CASTRGDSYRYTF. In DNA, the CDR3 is TGTGCCAGCACCCGAGGAGACTCCTACAGGTACACCTTC.

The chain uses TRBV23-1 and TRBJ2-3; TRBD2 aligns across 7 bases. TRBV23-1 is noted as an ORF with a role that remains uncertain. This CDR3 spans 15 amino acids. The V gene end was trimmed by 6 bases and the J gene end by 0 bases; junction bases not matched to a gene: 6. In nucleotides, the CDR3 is TGCGCCAGCAGCCAAGGGAGGGTGAGCACAGATACGCAGTATTTT. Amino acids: CASSQGRVSTDTQYF.

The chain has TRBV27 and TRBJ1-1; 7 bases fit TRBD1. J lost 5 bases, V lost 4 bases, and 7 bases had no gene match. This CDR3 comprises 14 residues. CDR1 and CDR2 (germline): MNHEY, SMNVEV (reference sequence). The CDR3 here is CASSYTGVSTEAFF. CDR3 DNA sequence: TGTGCCAGCAGTTATACAGGGGTTAGTACTGAAGCTTTCTTT.

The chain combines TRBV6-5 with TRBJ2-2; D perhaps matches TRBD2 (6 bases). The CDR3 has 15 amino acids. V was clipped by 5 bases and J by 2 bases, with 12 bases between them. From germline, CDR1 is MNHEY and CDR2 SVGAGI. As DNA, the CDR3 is TGTGCCAGCAGTCCCGGGACTGCAAACACCGGGGAGCTGTTTTTT. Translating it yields CASSPGTANTGELFF.

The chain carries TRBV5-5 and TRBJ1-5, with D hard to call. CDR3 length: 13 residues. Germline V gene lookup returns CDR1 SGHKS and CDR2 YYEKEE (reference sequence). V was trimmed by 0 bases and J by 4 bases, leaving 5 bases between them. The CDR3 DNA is TGTGCCAGCAGCTTGGCTATTAATCAGCCCCAGCATTTT. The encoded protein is CASSLAINQPQHF.

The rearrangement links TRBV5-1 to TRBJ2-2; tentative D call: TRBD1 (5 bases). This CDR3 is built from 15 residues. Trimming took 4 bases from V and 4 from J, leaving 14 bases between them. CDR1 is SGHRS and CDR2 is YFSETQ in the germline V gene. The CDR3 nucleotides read TGCGCCAGCAGCCTCCTAACAGGCTCCACCGGGGAGCTGTTTTTT. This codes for CASSLLTGSTGELFF.